The rows below give T cell receptor beta chains drawn from one sample of a study of blood T cell repertoires in COVID-19. Here immunoSEQ multiplex PCR was the method, and the copy in TCRdb shows in-frame clones only, minus some. The repertoire holds approximately 200,000 clones, with about 84% as singletons. The sample consisted of PBMCs or T cells enriched from blood (not recorded which). All receptors derive from a woman aged 25 to 39 who had recovered from COVID-19. Each CDR3 is given without its conserved first and last residue. Clone size is stated in some rows and not others, as once, few, many or a class when expanded.

size	V	CDR3
few	TRBV4-2	ASSQSLTRENTIY
few	TRBV6-1	ASSEIGQGVSPLH
.	TRBV29-1	SVSPTTDTQY
.	TRBV20-1	SASPRGPYNEQF
.	TRBV4-2	ASSQPRLASSYEQY
.	TRBV2	ASRRTSGGETQY
.	TRBV5-1	ASSPTSPDVGEQF
.	TRBV28	ASSFYEFGQGNSPLH
.	TRBV2	ALTLAASYNEQF
.	TRBV2	ASLDFPGDAYNEQF